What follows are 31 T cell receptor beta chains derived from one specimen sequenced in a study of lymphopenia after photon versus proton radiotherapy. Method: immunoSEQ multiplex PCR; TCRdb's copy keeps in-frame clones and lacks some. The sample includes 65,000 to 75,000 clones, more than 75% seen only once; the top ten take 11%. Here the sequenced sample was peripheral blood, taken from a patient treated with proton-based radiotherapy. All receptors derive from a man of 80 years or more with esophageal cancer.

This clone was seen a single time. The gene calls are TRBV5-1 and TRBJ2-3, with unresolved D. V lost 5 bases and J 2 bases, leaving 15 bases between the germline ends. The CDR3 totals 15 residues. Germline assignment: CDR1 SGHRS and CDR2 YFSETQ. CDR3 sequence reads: CASRKLSETTDTQYF. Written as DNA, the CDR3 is TGCGCCAGCAGGAAATTATCAGAGACCACAGATACGCAGTATTTT.

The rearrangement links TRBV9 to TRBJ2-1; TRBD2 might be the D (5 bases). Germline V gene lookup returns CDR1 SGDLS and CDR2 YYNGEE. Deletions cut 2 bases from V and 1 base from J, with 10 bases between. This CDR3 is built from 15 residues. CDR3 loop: CASSVERSSYNEQFF. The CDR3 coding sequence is TGTGCCAGCAGCGTGGAGCGGTCTTCCTACAATGAGCAGTTCTTC.

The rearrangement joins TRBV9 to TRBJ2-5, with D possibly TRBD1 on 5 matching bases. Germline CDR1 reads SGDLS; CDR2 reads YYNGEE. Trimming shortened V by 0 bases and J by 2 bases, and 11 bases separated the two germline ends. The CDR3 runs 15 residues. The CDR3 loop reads CASSVVGASQETQYF. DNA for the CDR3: TGTGCCAGCAGCGTAGTTGGGGCCTCGCAAGAGACCCAGTACTTC.

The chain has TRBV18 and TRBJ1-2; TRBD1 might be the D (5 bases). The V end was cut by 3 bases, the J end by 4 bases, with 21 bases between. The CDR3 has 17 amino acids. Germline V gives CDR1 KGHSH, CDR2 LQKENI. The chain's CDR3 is CASSPLRPGPNFYGYTF. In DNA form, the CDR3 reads TGTGCCAGCTCACCTCTTCGTCCGGGACCGAATTTCTATGGCTACACCTTC.

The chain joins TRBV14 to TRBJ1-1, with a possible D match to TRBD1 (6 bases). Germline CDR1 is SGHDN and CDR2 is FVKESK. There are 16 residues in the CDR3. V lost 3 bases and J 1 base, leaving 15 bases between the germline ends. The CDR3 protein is CASSHPLAGANTEAFF. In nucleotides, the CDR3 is TGTGCCAGCAGCCACCCCCTGGCAGGGGCGAACACTGAAGCTTTCTTT.

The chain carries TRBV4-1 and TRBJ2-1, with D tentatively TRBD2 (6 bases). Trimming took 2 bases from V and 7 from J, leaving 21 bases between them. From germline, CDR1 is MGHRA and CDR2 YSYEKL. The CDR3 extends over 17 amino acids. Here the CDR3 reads CASSQLPPGLARNEQFF. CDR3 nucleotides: TGCGCCAGCAGCCAACTCCCTCCGGGACTGGCTAGGAATGAGCAGTTCTTC.

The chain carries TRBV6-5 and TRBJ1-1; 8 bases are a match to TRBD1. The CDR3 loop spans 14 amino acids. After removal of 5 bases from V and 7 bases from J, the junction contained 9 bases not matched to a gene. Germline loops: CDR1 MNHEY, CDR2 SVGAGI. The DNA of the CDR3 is TGTGCCAGCAGTCAACAGGGGGTTCTGGTTGAAGCTTTCTTT. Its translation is CASSQQGVLVEAFF.

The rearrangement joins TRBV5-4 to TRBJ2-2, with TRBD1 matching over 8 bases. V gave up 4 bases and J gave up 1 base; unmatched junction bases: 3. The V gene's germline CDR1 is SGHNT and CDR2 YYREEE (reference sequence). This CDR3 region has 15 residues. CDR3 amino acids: CASSPGTGNTGELFF. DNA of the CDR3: TGTGCCAGCAGCCCCGGGACAGGGAACACCGGGGAGCTGTTTTTT.

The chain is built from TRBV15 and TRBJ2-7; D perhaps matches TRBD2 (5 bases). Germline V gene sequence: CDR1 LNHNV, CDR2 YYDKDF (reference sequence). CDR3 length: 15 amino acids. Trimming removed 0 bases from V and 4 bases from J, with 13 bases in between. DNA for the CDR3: TGTGCCACCAGCAGAGATTCTTTTGCGGGTTACGAGCAGTACTTC. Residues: CATSRDSFAGYEQYF.

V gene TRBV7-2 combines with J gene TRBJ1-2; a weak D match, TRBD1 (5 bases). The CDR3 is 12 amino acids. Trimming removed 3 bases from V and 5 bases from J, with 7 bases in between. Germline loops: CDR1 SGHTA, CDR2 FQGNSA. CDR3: CASSLDIYGYTF. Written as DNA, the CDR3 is TGTGCCAGCAGCTTGGACATTTATGGCTACACCTTC.

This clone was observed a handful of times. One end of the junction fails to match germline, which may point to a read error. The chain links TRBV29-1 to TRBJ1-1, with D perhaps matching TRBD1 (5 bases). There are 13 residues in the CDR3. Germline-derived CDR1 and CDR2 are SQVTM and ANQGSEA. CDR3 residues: CSVEDILGGVGRF. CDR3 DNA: TGCAGCGTTGAAGACATACTCGGGGGAGTCGGCAGATTT.

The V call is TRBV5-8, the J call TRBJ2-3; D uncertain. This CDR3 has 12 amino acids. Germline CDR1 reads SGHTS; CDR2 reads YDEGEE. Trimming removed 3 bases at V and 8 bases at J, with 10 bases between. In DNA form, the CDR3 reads TGTGCCAGCAGCTCCGGGTGGGGTACGCAGTATTTT. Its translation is CASSSGWGTQYF.

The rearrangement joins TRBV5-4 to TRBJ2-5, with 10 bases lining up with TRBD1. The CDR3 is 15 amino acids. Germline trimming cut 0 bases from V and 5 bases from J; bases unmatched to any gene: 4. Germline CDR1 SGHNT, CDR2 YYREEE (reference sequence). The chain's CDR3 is CASSLGGQGFETQYF. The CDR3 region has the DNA TGTGCCAGCAGCTTGGGGGGACAGGGGTTCGAGACCCAGTACTTC.

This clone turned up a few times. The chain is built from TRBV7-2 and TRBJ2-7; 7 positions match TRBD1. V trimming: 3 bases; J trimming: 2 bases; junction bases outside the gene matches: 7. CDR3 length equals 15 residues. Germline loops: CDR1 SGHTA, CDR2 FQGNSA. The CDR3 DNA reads TGTGCCAGCAGCTTCAGGACAGGAGTAACCTACGAGCAGTACTTC. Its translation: CASSFRTGVTYEQYF.

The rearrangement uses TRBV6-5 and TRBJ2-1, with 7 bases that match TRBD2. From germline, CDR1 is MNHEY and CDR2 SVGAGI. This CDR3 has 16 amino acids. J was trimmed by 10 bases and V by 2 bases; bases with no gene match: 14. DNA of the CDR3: TGTGCCAGCAGTTACGGGCGGGGGATTGGCGCGCGGGAGCAGTTCTTC. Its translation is CASSYGRGIGAREQFF.

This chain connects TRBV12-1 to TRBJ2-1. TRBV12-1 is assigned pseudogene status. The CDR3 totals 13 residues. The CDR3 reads CASSFASAEKQFF. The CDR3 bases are TGTGCCAGCAGCTTTGCTTCCGCTGAAAAGCAGTTCTTC.

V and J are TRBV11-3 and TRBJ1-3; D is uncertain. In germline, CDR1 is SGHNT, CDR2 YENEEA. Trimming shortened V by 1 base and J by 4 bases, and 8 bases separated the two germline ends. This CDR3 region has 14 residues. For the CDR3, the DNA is TGTGCCAGCAGCTTAGGGCAGGCCGGAAACACCATATATTTT. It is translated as CASSLGQAGNTIYF.

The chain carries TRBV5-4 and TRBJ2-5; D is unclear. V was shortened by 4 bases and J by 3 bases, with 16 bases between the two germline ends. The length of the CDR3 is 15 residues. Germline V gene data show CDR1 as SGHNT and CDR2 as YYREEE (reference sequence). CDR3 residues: CASSDGPPPKETQYF. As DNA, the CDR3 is TGTGCCAGCAGCGACGGACCTCCACCTAAAGAGACCCAGTACTTC. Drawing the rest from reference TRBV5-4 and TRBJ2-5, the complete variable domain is ETGVTQSPTHLIKTRGQQVTLRCSSQSGHNTVSWYQQALGQGPQFIFQYYREEENGRGNFPPRFSGLQFPNYSSELNVNALELDDSALYLCASSDGPPPKETQYFGPGTRLLVL.

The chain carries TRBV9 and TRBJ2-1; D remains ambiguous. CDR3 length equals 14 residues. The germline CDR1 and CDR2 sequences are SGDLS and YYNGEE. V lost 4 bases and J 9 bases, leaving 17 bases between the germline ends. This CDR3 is CASSPPPPKSEQFF. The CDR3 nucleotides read TGTGCCAGCAGCCCCCCGCCCCCCAAAAGTGAGCAGTTCTTC.

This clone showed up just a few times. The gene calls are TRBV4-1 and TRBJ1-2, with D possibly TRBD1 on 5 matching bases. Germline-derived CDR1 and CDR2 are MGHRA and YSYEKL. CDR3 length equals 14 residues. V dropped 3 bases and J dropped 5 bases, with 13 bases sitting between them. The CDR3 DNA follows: TGCGCCAGCAGCCAGGCCGGACATACGTATGGCTACACCTTC. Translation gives CASSQAGHTYGYTF.

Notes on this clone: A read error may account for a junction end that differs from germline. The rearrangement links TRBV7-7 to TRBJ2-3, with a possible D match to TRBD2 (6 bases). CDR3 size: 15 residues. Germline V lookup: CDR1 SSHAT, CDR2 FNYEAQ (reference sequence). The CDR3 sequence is CASSLGWGGTDTQYF. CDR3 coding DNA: TGTGCTAGCAGCTTAGGGTGGGGGGGCACAGATACGCAGTATTTT. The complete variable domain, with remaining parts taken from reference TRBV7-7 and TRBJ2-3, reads GAGVSQSPRYKVTKRGQDVTLRCDPISSHATLYWYQQALGQGPEFLTYFNYEAQPDKSGLPSDRFSAERPEGSISTLTIQRTEQRDSAMYRCASSLGWGGTDTQYFGPGTRLTVL.

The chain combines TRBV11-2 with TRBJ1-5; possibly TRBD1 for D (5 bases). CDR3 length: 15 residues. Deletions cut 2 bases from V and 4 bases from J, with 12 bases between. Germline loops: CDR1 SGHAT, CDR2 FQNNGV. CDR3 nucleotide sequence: TGTGCCAGCAGCTTACACAGGATCGGAAATCAGCCCCAGCATTTT. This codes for CASSLHRIGNQPQHF.

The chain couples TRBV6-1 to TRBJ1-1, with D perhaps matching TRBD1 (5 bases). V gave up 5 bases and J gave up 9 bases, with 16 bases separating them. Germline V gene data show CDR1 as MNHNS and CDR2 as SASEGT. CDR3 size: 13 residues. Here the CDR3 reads CASSPQGNLQAFF. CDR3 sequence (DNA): TGTGCCAGCAGTCCCCAGGGCAATCTTCAAGCTTTCTTT.

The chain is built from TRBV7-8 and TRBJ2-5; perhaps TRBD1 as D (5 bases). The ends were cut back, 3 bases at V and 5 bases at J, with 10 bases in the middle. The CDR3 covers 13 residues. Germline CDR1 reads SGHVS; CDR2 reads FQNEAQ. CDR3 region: CASSFRPGETQYF. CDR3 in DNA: TGTGCCAGCAGCTTTCGGCCAGGGGAGACCCAGTACTTC.

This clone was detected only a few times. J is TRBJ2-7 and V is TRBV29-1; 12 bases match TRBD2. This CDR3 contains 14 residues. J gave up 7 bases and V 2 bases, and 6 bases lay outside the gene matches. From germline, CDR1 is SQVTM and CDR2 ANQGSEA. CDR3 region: CSVERGLAGSEQYF. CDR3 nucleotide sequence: TGCAGCGTTGAAAGAGGACTAGCGGGAAGTGAGCAGTACTTC.

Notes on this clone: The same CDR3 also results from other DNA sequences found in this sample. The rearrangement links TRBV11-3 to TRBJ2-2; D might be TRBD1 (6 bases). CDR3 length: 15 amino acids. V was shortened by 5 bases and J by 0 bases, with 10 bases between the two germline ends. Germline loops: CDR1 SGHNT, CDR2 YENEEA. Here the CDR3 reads CASSPGHANTGELFF. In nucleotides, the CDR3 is TGTGCCAGCAGCCCGGGACATGCGAACACCGGGGAGCTGTTTTTT.

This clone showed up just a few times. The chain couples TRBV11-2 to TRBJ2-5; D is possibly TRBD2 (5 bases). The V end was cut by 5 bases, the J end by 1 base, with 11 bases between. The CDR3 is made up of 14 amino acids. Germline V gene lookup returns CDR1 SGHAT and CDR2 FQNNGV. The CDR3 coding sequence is TGTGCCAGCAGCATTTTCCGGGGCCAAGAGACCCAGTACTTC. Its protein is CASSIFRGQETQYF.

The CDR3 DNA follows: TGTGCCATCAGTGACGGGGCAGGCACAGATACGCAGTATTTT. Translation gives CAISDGAGTDTQYF. The gene calls are TRBV10-3 and TRBJ2-3; TRBD1 or TRBD2 may be the D gene (5 bases each). Trimming cost V 3 bases and J 1 base, with 8 bases left between them. CDR1 and CDR2 (germline): ENHRY, SYGVKD. The CDR3 extends over 14 amino acids.

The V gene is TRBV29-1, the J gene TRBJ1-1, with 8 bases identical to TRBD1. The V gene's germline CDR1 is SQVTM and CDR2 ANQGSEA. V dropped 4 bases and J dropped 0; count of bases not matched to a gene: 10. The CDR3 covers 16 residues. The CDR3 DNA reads TGCAGCGTTGGGAACCCGCCAGGGGGCTTGAACACTGAAGCTTTCTTT. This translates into CSVGNPPGGLNTEAFF.

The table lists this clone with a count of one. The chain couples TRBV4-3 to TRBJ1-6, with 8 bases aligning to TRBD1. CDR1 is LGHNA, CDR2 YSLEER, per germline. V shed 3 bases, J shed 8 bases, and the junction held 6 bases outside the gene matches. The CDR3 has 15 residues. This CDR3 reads CASSQRQGSHSPLHF. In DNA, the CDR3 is TGCGCCAGCAGCCAGAGACAGGGGTCTCATTCACCCCTCCACTTT.

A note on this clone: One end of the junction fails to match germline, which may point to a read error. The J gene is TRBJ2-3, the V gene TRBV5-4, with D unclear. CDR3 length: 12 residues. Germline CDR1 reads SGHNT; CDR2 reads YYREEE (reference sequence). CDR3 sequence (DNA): TGTGCCAGCAGCCCCGGATGGGATACACAGTATTTT. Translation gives CASSPGWDTQYF.